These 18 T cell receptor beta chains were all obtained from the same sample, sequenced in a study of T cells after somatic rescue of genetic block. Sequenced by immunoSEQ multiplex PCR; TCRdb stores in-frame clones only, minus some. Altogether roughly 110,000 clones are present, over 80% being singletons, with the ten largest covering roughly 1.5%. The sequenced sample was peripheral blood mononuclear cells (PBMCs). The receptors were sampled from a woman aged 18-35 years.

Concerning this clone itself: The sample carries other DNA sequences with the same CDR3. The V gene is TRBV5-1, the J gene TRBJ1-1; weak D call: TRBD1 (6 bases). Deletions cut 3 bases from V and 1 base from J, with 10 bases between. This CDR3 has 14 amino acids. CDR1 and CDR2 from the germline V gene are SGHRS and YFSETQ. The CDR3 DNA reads TGCGCCAGCAGCTCCGGACAGACGAACACTGAAGCTTTCTTT. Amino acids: CASSSGQTNTEAFF.

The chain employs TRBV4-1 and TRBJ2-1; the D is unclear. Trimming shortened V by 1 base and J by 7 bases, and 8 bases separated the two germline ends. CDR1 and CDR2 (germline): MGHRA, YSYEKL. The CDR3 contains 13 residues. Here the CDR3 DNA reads TGCGCCAGCAGCCAAGTTCTGGGGAATGAGCAGTTCTTC. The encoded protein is CASSQVLGNEQFF.

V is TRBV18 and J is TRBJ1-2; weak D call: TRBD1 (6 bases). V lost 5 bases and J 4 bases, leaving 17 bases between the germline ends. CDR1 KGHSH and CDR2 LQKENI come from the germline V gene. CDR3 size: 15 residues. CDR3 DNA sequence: TGTGCCAGCTCAATTGAATACAGGGAAACCTATGGCTACACCTTC. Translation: CASSIEYRETYGYTF.

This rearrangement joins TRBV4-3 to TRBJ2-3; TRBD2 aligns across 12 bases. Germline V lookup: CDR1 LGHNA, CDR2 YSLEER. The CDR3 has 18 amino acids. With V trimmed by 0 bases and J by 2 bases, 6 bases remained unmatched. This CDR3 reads CASSQDLTSGGNTDTQYF. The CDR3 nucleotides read TGCGCCAGCAGCCAAGATCTGACTAGCGGGGGAAACACAGATACGCAGTATTTT.

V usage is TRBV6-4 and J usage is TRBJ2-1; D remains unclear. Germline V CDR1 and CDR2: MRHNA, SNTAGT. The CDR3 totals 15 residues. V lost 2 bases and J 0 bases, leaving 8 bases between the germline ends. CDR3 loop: CASSDMASSYNEQFF. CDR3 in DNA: TGTGCCAGCAGTGACATGGCGTCCTCCTACAATGAGCAGTTCTTC.

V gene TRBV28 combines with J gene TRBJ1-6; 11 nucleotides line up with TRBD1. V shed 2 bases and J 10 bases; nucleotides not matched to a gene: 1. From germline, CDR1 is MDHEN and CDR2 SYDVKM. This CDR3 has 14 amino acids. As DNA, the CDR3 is TGTGCCAGCAGTTTAAGGGACAGGGGGTCACCCCTCCACTTT. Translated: CASSLRDRGSPLHF.

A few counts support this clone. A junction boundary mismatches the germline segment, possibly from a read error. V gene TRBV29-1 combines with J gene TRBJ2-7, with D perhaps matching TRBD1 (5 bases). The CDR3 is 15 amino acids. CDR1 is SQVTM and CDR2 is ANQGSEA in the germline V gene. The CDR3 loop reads CSAEAPGIGDYEQYF. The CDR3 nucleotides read TGCAGCGCTGAAGCTCCAGGGATTGGGGACTACGAGCAGTACTTC.

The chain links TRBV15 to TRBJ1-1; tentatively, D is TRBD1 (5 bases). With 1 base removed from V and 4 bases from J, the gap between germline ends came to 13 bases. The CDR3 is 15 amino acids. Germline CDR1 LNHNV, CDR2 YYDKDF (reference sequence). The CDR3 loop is CATSRGRGGVTEAFF. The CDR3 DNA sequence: TGTGCCACCAGCAGAGGAAGGGGTGGAGTCACTGAAGCTTTCTTT. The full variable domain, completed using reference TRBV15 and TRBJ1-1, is DAMVIQNPRYQVTQFGKPVTLSCSQTLNHNVMYWYQQKSSQAPKLLFHYYDKDFNNEADTPDNFQSRRPNTSFCFLDIRSPGLGDTAMYLCATSRGRGGVTEAFFGQGTRLTVV.

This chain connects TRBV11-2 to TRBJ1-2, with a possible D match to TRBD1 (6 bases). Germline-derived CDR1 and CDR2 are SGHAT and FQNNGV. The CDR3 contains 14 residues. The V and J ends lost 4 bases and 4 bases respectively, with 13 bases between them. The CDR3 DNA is TGTGCCAGCAGCTCCGACGGGGGGGCCTATGGCTACACCTTC. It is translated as CASSSDGGAYGYTF.

The DNA for the CDR3 is TGCGCCAGCAGCCAAGACGGGACAGGGAGAGGTACTGGGGGCTACACCTTC. This translates into CASSQDGTGRGTGGYTF. This sequence joins TRBV4-3 and TRBJ1-2, with 9 bases lining up with TRBD1. The germline V gene encodes CDR1 LGHNA and CDR2 YSLEER. CDR3 length equals 17 residues. The junction had 13 bases not matched to a gene; V was cut back by 0 bases and J by 8 bases.

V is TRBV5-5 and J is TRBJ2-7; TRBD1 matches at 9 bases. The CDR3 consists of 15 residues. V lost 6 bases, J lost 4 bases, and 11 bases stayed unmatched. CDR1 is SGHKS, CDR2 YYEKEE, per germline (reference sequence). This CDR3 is CASTPLGTGLYEQYF. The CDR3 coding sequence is TGTGCCAGCACGCCATTGGGGACAGGGTTGTACGAGCAGTACTTC.

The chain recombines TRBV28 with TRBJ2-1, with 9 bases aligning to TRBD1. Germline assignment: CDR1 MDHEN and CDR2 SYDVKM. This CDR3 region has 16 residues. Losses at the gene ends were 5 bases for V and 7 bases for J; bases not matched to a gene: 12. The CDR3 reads CASSETGGPRENEQFF. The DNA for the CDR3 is TGTGCCAGCAGTGAAACAGGGGGCCCGCGGGAAAATGAGCAGTTCTTC.

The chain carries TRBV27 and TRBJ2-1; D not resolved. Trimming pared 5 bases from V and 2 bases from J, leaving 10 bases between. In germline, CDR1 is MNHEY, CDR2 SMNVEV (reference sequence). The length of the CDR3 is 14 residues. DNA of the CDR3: TGTGCCAGCAGTCCGAGTGGGCCCTACAATGAGCAGTTCTTC. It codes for CASSPSGPYNEQFF.

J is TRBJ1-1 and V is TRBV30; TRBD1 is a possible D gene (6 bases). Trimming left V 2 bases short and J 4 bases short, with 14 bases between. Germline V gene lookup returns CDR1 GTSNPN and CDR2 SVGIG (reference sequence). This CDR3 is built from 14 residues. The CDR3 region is CAWSRGGLGTEAFF. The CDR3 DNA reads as TGTGCCTGGAGTAGGGGGGGGCTTGGCACTGAAGCTTTCTTT.

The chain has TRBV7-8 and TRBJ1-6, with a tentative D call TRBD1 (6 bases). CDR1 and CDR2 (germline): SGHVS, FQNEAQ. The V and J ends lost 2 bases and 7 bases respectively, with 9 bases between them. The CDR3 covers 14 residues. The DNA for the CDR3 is TGTGCCAGCAGCTTAACGCAGGGGAATTCACCCCTCCACTTT. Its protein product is CASSLTQGNSPLHF.

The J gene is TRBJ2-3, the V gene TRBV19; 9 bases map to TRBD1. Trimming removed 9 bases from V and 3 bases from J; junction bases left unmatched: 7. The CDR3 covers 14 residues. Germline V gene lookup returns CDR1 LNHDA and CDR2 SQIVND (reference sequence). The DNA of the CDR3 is TGTGCCAGCCATCCGGGACAGGGTACAGATACGCAGTATTTT. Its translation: CASHPGQGTDTQYF.

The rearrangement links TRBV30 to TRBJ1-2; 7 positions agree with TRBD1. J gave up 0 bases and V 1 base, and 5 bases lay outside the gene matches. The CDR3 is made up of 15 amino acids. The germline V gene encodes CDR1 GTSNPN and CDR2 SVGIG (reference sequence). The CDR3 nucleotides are TGTGCCTGGAGTGCCGGACAGGCCCCTAACTATGGCTACACCTTC. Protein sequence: CAWSAGQAPNYGYTF.

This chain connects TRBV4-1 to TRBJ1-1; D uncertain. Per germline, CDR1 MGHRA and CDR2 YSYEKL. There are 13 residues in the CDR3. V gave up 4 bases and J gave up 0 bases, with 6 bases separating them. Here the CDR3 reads CASSPGVNTEAFF. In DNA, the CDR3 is TGCGCCAGCAGCCCAGGCGTGAACACTGAAGCTTTCTTT.